These T cell receptor beta chains were read from a single sample in a study of blood T cell repertoires in COVID-19. Method: immunoSEQ multiplex PCR; TCRdb's copy keeps in-frame clones and lacks some. The table lists 120,000 or so clones, around 77% of them singletons. Sequenced input: peripheral blood. Receptor source: a human donor in a cohort sampled during active COVID-19. The CDR3 runs from the conserved cysteine through the conserved F or W. The D gene is left open where the match is weak. Where a row states a size, it is once, few, many or the class of an expanded clone; other rows omit it.

d_gene: -; j_gene: TRBJ2-2; v_gene: TRBV5-1; abundance: -; CDR3aa: CASSLASGWAGELFF; CDR3nt: TGCGCCAGCAGCTTGGCGTCAGGGTGGGCCGGGGAGCTGTTTTTT
d_gene: -; j_gene: TRBJ1-2; v_gene: TRBV12-3/TRBV12-4; abundance: -; CDR3aa: CASSSNGDGYTF; CDR3nt: TGTGCCAGCAGCTCCAACGGGGATGGCTACACCTTC
d_gene: TRBD2; j_gene: TRBJ2-7; v_gene: TRBV15; abundance: -; CDR3aa: CATSQATSGSYEQYF; CDR3nt: TGTGCCACCAGTCAGGCGACTAGCGGGAGCTACGAGCAGTACTTC
d_gene: -; j_gene: TRBJ2-5; v_gene: TRBV14; abundance: -; CDR3aa: CASSQVIGSGQETQYF; CDR3nt: TGTGCCAGCAGCCAAGTTATCGGTTCGGGACAAGAGACCCAGTACTTC
d_gene: -; j_gene: TRBJ2-7; v_gene: TRBV27; abundance: -; CDR3aa: CASSPSGVYEQYF; CDR3nt: TGTGCCAGCAGTCCGTCAGGGGTCTACGAGCAGTACTTC
d_gene: TRBD1; j_gene: TRBJ1-6; v_gene: TRBV5-4; abundance: -; CDR3aa: CASSPGTAYNSPLHF; CDR3nt: TGTGCCAGCAGCCCCGGGACAGCTTATAATTCACCCCTCCACTTT
d_gene: -; j_gene: TRBJ2-7; v_gene: TRBV6-5; abundance: -; CDR3aa: CASSYGLQGEQYF; CDR3nt: TGTGCCAGCAGTTACGGATTGCAGGGGGAGCAGTACTTC
d_gene: -; j_gene: TRBJ1-1; v_gene: TRBV19; abundance: -; CDR3aa: CASSIGTGTKNTEAFF; CDR3nt: TGTGCCAGTAGTATAGGAACAGGGACAAAGAACACTGAAGCTTTCTTT
d_gene: TRBD2; j_gene: TRBJ2-3; v_gene: TRBV13; abundance: -; CDR3aa: CASSLGLGSGGARTDTQYF; CDR3nt: TGTGCCAGCAGCTTAGGCCTGGGTAGCGGGGGGGCTCGCACAGATACGCAGTATTTT
d_gene: TRBD1; j_gene: TRBJ1-1; v_gene: TRBV25-1; abundance: -; CDR3aa: CASSPTGGTEAFF; CDR3nt: TGTGCCAGCAGTCCAACAGGGGGGACTGAAGCTTTCTTT
d_gene: TRBD2; j_gene: TRBJ2-7; v_gene: TRBV11-3; abundance: few; CDR3aa: CASSPRTSGSSYEQYF; CDR3nt: TGTGCCAGCAGCCCCCGCACTAGCGGTAGCTCCTACGAGCAGTACTTC
d_gene: -; j_gene: TRBJ1-5; v_gene: TRBV19; abundance: many; CDR3aa: CASRSGGWDQPQHF; CDR3nt: TGTGCCAGTAGGTCGGGAGGGTGGGATCAGCCCCAGCATTTT
d_gene: TRBD2; j_gene: TRBJ2-7; v_gene: TRBV6-4; abundance: -; CDR3aa: CASSETSGGYEQYF; CDR3nt: TGTGCCAGCAGTGAGACTAGCGGGGGTTACGAGCAGTACTTC
d_gene: -; j_gene: TRBJ2-7; v_gene: TRBV6-6; abundance: -; CDR3aa: CASSYSVRRGEQYF; CDR3nt: TGTGCCAGCAGTTACTCGGTTCGGAGGGGCGAGCAGTACTTC
d_gene: TRBD1; j_gene: TRBJ2-7; v_gene: TRBV29-1; abundance: -; CDR3aa: CSVRGTGEGLVPYEQYF; CDR3nt: TGCAGCGTCCGCGGGACAGGGGAAGGACTAGTTCCGTACGAGCAGTACTTC
d_gene: -; j_gene: TRBJ1-6; v_gene: TRBV28; abundance: -; CDR3aa: CASRREYNSPLHF; CDR3nt: TGTGCCAGCAGAAGGGAGTATAATTCACCCCTCCACTTT
d_gene: -; j_gene: TRBJ2-2; v_gene: TRBV5-3; abundance: -; CDR3aa: CATWNAGNTGELFF; CDR3nt: TGTGCCACTTGGAACGCGGGGAACACCGGGGAGCTGTTTTTT
d_gene: TRBD1; j_gene: TRBJ1-2; v_gene: TRBV6-5; abundance: -; CDR3aa: CASSIGQGLSGYTF; CDR3nt: TGTGCCAGCAGCATAGGACAGGGGCTTTCCGGCTACACCTTC
d_gene: -; j_gene: TRBJ1-2; v_gene: TRBV7-2; abundance: -; CDR3aa: CASSLGYRAYGYTF; CDR3nt: TGTGCCAGCAGCTTAGGGTACAGAGCCTATGGCTACACCTTC
d_gene: -; j_gene: TRBJ1-2; v_gene: TRBV6-5; abundance: once; CDR3aa: CASSYTGAGGYTF; CDR3nt: TGTGCCAGCAGTTACACAGGTGCCGGTGGCTACACCTTC
d_gene: -; j_gene: TRBJ2-7; v_gene: TRBV27; abundance: -; CDR3aa: CASSFGDTYEQYF; CDR3nt: TGTGCCAGCAGTTTCGGGGATACCTACGAGCAGTACTTC
d_gene: -; j_gene: TRBJ2-7; v_gene: TRBV21-1; abundance: -; CDR3aa: CASSKEFRSLDEQYF; CDR3nt: TGTGCCAGCAGCAAAGAATTTCGAAGCCTCGACGAGCAGTACTTC
d_gene: TRBD1; j_gene: TRBJ2-7; v_gene: TRBV11-3; abundance: -; CDR3aa: CASSSDRGYYEQYF; CDR3nt: TGTGCCAGCAGCTCGGACAGGGGGTACTACGAGCAGTACTTC
d_gene: -; j_gene: TRBJ1-5; v_gene: TRBV4-1; abundance: -; CDR3aa: CASSQDVGQANQPQHF; CDR3nt: TGCGCCAGCAGCCAAGATGTAGGCCAGGCCAATCAGCCCCAGCATTTT
d_gene: -; j_gene: TRBJ2-7; v_gene: TRBV28; abundance: -; CDR3aa: CASSDSVSYEQYF; CDR3nt: TGTGCCAGCAGTGACAGCGTCTCCTACGAGCAGTACTTC
d_gene: -; j_gene: TRBJ2-7; v_gene: TRBV2; abundance: -; CDR3aa: CASSESSGEQYF; CDR3nt: TGTGCCAGCAGTGAGAGCTCAGGGGAGCAGTACTTC
d_gene: TRBD1; j_gene: TRBJ2-6; v_gene: TRBV9; abundance: -; CDR3aa: CASSLDTGAGANVLTF; CDR3nt: TGTGCCAGCAGCCTAGATACAGGGGCTGGGGCCAACGTCCTGACTTTC
d_gene: -; j_gene: TRBJ1-4; v_gene: TRBV7-9; abundance: -; CDR3aa: CASSPTLTRNEKLFF; CDR3nt: TGTGCCAGCAGCCCGACCCTTACGAGGAATGAAAAACTGTTTTTT
d_gene: TRBD1; j_gene: TRBJ2-1; v_gene: TRBV24-1; abundance: -; CDR3aa: CATSDFGTGGYNEQFF; CDR3nt: TGTGCCACCAGTGATTTTGGGACAGGGGGTTACAATGAGCAGTTCTTC
d_gene: -; j_gene: TRBJ1-4; v_gene: TRBV7-9; abundance: -; CDR3aa: CAVSGTNEKLFF; CDR3nt: TGTGCCGTCTCGGGTACTAATGAAAAACTGTTTTTT
d_gene: -; j_gene: TRBJ2-3; v_gene: TRBV7-9; abundance: -; CDR3aa: CASRSGIQNTDTQYF; CDR3nt: TGTGCCAGCAGGTCCGGGATTCAAAACACAGATACGCAGTATTTT
d_gene: TRBD1; j_gene: TRBJ1-6; v_gene: TRBV25-1; abundance: few; CDR3aa: CASSQGASPLHF; CDR3nt: TGTGCCAGCAGCCAGGGGGCTTCACCCCTCCACTTT
d_gene: TRBD1; j_gene: TRBJ2-7; v_gene: TRBV9; abundance: -; CDR3aa: CASSPSTGDYEQYF; CDR3nt: TGTGCCAGCAGCCCATCGACAGGGGACTACGAGCAGTACTTC
d_gene: TRBD1; j_gene: TRBJ2-7; v_gene: TRBV19; abundance: once; CDR3aa: CATDPGTDTYEQYF; CDR3nt: TGTGCCACCGACCCCGGGACAGATACCTACGAGCAGTACTTC
d_gene: -; j_gene: TRBJ1-1; v_gene: TRBV10-1; abundance: few; CDR3aa: CASSVGATTEAFF; CDR3nt: TGCGCCAGCAGTGTGGGGGCGACCACTGAAGCTTTCTTT
d_gene: TRBD1; j_gene: TRBJ1-5; v_gene: TRBV6-1; abundance: -; CDR3aa: CASSEAIQGGNQPQHF; CDR3nt: TGTGCCAGCAGTGAAGCGATACAGGGGGGTAATCAGCCCCAGCATTTT
d_gene: -; j_gene: TRBJ2-1; v_gene: TRBV13; abundance: few; CDR3aa: CASSPSPNEQFF; CDR3nt: TGTGCCAGCAGCCCGAGCCCGAATGAGCAGTTCTTC
d_gene: TRBD1; j_gene: TRBJ1-1; v_gene: TRBV5-1; abundance: -; CDR3aa: CASSSGQATEAFF; CDR3nt: TGCGCCAGCAGCTCGGGACAGGCCACTGAAGCTTTCTTT
d_gene: TRBD2; j_gene: TRBJ2-7; v_gene: TRBV2; abundance: -; CDR3aa: CASSEALLAGGKRSYEQYF; CDR3nt: TGTGCCAGCAGTGAAGCGCTGCTAGCGGGAGGAAAACGCTCCTACGAGCAGTACTTC
d_gene: -; j_gene: TRBJ2-3; v_gene: TRBV19; abundance: -; CDR3aa: CASSILVSPDTQYF; CDR3nt: TGTGCCAGTAGTATACTAGTCTCCCCAGATACGCAGTATTTT
d_gene: -; j_gene: TRBJ1-3; v_gene: TRBV4-1; abundance: -; CDR3aa: CASSQEAAGNTIYF; CDR3nt: TGCGCCAGCAGCCAGGAGGCCGCTGGAAACACCATATATTTT
d_gene: -; j_gene: TRBJ2-7; v_gene: TRBV3-1/TRBV3-2; abundance: few; CDR3aa: CASTVTGLDEQYF; CDR3nt: TGTGCCAGCACCGTCACAGGGTTGGACGAGCAGTACTTC
d_gene: TRBD2; j_gene: TRBJ2-1; v_gene: TRBV6-2/TRBV6-3; abundance: -; CDR3aa: CASSYPRLAGGLSYNEQFF; CDR3nt: TGTGCCAGCAGTTACCCCCGGCTAGCGGGGGGGTTATCCTACAATGAGCAGTTCTTC
d_gene: TRBD1; j_gene: TRBJ1-1; v_gene: TRBV19; abundance: -; CDR3aa: CASGRQGLYTEAFF; CDR3nt: TGTGCCAGTGGGAGACAGGGATTGTACACTGAAGCTTTCTTT
d_gene: TRBD2; j_gene: TRBJ2-1; v_gene: TRBV5-4; abundance: -; CDR3aa: CASSAERGNEQFF; CDR3nt: TGTGCCAGCAGCGCTGAGCGGGGCAATGAGCAGTTCTTC
d_gene: -; j_gene: TRBJ2-7; v_gene: TRBV11-2; abundance: once; CDR3aa: CASSLHSDYEQYF; CDR3nt: TGTGCCAGCAGCTTACACAGTGACTACGAGCAGTACTTC
d_gene: TRBD1; j_gene: TRBJ2-7; v_gene: TRBV29-1; abundance: -; CDR3aa: CSVGTGTGVYEQYF; CDR3nt: TGCAGCGTTGGTACCGGGACAGGGGTCTACGAGCAGTACTTC
d_gene: -; j_gene: TRBJ2-7; v_gene: TRBV4-2; abundance: -; CDR3aa: CASSPGWAYEQYF; CDR3nt: TGTGCCAGCAGCCCAGGGTGGGCCTACGAGCAGTACTTC
d_gene: TRBD2; j_gene: TRBJ2-7; v_gene: TRBV7-9; abundance: many; CDR3aa: CASSLTAGGPLYEQYF; CDR3nt: TGTGCCAGCAGCCTTACAGCGGGAGGGCCCCTCTACGAGCAGTACTTC
d_gene: -; j_gene: TRBJ1-3; v_gene: TRBV5-4; abundance: -; CDR3aa: CASSLGTAGNTIYF; CDR3nt: TGTGCCAGCAGCTTGGGGACAGCGGGAAACACCATATATTTT
d_gene: -; j_gene: TRBJ1-1; v_gene: TRBV30; abundance: once; CDR3aa: CAWSNSNTEAFF; CDR3nt: TGTGCCTGGAGCAATTCGAACACTGAAGCTTTCTTT
d_gene: -; j_gene: TRBJ1-4; v_gene: TRBV6-6; abundance: -; CDR3aa: CASSYGGASKRKLFF; CDR3nt: TGTGCCAGCAGTTACGGGGGGGCCTCTAAGAGAAAACTGTTTTTT
d_gene: TRBD1; j_gene: TRBJ1-5; v_gene: TRBV10-2; abundance: -; CDR3aa: CASSPGTGGNQPQHF; CDR3nt: TGCGCCAGCAGCCCCGGGACAGGGGGAAATCAGCCCCAGCATTTT
d_gene: TRBD1; j_gene: TRBJ1-2; v_gene: TRBV29-1; abundance: -; CDR3aa: CSVAGTGAEDYGYTF; CDR3nt: TGCAGCGTAGCCGGGACAGGGGCTGAGGACTATGGCTACACCTTC
d_gene: TRBD1; j_gene: TRBJ1-5; v_gene: TRBV28; abundance: -; CDR3aa: CASSRPGQGIQPQHF; CDR3nt: TGTGCCAGCAGTCGCCCGGGACAGGGGATTCAGCCCCAGCATTTT
d_gene: TRBD1; j_gene: TRBJ1-1; v_gene: TRBV6-5; abundance: -; CDR3aa: CASSYERGLNTEAFF; CDR3nt: TGTGCCAGCAGTTACGAGAGGGGGCTGAACACTGAAGCTTTCTTT
d_gene: -; j_gene: TRBJ2-7; v_gene: TRBV11-3; abundance: -; CDR3aa: CASSLVAHYEQYF; CDR3nt: TGTGCCAGCAGCTTAGTGGCCCACTACGAGCAGTACTTC
d_gene: -; j_gene: TRBJ1-1; v_gene: TRBV29-1; abundance: -; CDR3aa: CSVDPDRPLMNTEAFF; CDR3nt: TGCAGCGTTGACCCGGACAGACCCCTCATGAACACTGAAGCTTTCTTT
d_gene: TRBD1; j_gene: TRBJ2-7; v_gene: TRBV7-8; abundance: -; CDR3aa: CASSRTGGALYEQYF; CDR3nt: TGTGCCAGCAGCCGAACAGGGGGCGCTTTATACGAGCAGTACTTC